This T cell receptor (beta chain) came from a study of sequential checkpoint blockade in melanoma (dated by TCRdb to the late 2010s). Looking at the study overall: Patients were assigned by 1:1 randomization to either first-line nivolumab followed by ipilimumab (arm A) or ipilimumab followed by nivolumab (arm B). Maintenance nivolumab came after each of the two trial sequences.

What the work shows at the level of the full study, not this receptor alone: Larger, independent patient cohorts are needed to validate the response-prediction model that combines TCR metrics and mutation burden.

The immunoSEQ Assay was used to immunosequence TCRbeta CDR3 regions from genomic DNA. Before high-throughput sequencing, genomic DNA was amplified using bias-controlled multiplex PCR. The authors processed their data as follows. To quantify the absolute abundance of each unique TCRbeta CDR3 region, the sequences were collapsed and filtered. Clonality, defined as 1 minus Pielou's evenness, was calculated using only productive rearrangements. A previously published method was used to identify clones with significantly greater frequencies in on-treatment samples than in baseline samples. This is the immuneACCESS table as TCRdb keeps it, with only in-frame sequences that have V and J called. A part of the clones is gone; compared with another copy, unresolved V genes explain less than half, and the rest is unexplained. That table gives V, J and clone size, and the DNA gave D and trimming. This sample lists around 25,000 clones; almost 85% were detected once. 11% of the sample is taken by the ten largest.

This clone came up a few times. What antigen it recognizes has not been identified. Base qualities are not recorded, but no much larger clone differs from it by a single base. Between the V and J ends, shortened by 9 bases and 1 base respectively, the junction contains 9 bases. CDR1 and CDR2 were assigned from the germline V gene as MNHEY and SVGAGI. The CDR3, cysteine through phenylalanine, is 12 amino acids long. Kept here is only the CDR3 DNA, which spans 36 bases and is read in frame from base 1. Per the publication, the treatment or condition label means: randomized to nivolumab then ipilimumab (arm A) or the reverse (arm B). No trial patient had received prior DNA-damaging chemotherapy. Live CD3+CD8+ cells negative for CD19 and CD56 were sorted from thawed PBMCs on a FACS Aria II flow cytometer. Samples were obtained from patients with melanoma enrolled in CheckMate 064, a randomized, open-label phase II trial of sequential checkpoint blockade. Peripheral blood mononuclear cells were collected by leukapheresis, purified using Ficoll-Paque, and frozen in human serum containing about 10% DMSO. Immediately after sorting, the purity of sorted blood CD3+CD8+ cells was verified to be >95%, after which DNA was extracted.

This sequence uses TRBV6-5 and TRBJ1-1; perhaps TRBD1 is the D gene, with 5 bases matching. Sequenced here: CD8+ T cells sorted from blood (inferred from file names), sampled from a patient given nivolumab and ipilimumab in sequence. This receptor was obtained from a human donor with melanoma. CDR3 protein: CASGAGNTEAFF. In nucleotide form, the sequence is TGTGCCAGTGGGGCCGGGAACACTGAAGCTTTCTTT.